In its sample, the clone carrying this T cell receptor beta chain ranks as medium-sized. The data were produced by immunoSEQ multiplex PCR, yet TCRdb's version contains in-frame clones alone and is incomplete. The data hold roughly 99,000 clones, with 92% observed a single time. These data belong to a study of T cell changes during pregnancy in multiple sclerosis. The CDR3 is made up of 13 amino acids. Germline CDR1 GTSNPN, CDR2 SVGIG (reference sequence). Trimming pared 3 bases from V and 8 bases from J, leaving 16 bases between. The rearrangement uses TRBV30 and TRBJ1-2; no definite D call. This clonotype originated in a female donor in good health, enrolled as a control in a pregnancy study. Sequenced material: peripheral blood, taken after pregnancy. The CDR3, as DNA: TGTGCCTGGAGGCATGCGGGGTACCGGGGCTACACCTTC. Its protein is CAWRHAGYRGYTF.